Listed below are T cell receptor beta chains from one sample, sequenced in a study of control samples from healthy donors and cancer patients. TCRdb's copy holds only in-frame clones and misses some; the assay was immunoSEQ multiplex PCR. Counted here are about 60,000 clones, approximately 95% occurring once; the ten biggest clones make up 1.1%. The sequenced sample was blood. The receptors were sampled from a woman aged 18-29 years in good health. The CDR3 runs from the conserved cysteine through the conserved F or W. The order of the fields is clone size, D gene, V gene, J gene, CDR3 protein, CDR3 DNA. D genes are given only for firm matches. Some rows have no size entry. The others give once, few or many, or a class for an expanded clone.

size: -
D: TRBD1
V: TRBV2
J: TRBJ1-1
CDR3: CASTFPGGDAFF
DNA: TGTGCCAGCACTTTTCCAGGGGGCGATGCTTTCTTT

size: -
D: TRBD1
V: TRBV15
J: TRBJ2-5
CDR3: CATSTQQGASETQYF
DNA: TGTGCCACCAGCACACAACAGGGGGCGAGTGAGACCCAGTACTTC

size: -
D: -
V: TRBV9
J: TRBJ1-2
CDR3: CASSVGGGAKNGYTF
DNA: TGTGCCAGCAGCGTTGGCGGGGGGGCTAAGAATGGCTACACCTTC

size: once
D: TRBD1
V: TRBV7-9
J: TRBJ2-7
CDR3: CASSLGGYRGREQYF
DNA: TGTGCCAGCAGCTTGGGGGGATACAGGGGGCGAGAGCAGTACTTC

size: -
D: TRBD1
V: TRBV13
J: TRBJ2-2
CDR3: CASSPRQGRTGELFF
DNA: TGTGCCAGCAGCCCGAGACAGGGTCGAACCGGGGAGCTGTTTTTT

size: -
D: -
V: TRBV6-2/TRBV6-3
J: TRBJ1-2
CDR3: CASSAHYSGGYTF
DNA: TGTGCCAGCAGTGCCCACTACTCGGGTGGCTACACCTTC

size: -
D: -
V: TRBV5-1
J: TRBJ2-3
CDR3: CASSRATADTQYF
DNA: TGCGCCAGCAGCCGGGCTACCGCAGATACGCAGTATTTT

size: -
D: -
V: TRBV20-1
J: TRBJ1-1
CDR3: CSARGEGDTEAFF
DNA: TGCAGTGCTCGTGGCGAAGGGGACACTGAAGCTTTCTTT

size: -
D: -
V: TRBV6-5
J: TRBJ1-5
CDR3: CASSQAGGNQPQHF
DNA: TGTGCCAGCAGCCAAGCGGGAGGGAATCAGCCCCAGCATTTT

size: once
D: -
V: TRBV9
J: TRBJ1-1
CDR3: CASSVAREGTEAFF
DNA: TGTGCCAGCAGCGTAGCGAGGGAGGGCACTGAAGCTTTCTTT

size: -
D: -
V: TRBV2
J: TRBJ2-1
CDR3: CASGPYNEQFF
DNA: TGTGCCAGCGGACCTTACAATGAGCAGTTCTTC

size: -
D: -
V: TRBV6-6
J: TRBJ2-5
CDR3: CASSSGGLGQETQYF
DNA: TGTGCCAGCAGCTCAGGGGGGTTAGGGCAAGAGACCCAGTACTTC

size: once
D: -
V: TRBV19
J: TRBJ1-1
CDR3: CASSLWTVNTEAFF
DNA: TGTGCCAGTAGCCTCTGGACGGTTAACACTGAAGCTTTCTTT

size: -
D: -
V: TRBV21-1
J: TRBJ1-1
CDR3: CASSKVPPPRGVNTEAFF
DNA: TGTGCCAGCAGCAAAGTTCCCCCGCCCAGGGGGGTAAACACTGAAGCTTTCTTT

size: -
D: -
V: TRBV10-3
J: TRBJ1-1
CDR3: CAISESQGTEAFF
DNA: TGTGCCATCAGTGAGTCCCAGGGCACTGAAGCTTTCTTT

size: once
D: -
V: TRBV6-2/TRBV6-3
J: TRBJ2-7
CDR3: CASSLRQPTYEQYF
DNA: TGTGCCAGCAGTTTGAGACAGCCGACCTACGAGCAGTACTTC

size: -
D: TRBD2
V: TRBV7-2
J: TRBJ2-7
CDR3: CASSYSGGDYEQYF
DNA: TGTGCCAGCAGCTATAGCGGGGGTGATTACGAGCAGTACTTC

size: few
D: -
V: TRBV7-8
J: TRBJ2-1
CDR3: CASSFRIGTIYNEQFF
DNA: TGTGCCAGCAGCTTTCGGATTGGGACCATATACAATGAGCAGTTCTTC

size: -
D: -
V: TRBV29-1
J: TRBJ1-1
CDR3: CSVLQQGMNTEAFF
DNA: TGCAGCGTCCTCCAACAGGGTATGAACACTGAAGCTTTCTTT

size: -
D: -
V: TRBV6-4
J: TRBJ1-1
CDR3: CASRSSGLLNTEAFF
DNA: TGTGCCAGCAGATCATCGGGACTCCTGAACACTGAAGCTTTCTTT

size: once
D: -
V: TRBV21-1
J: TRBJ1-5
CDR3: CASSVRQVYSNQPQHF
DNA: TGTGCCAGCAGCGTACGACAGGTGTATAGCAATCAGCCCCAGCATTTT

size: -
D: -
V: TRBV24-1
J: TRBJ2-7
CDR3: CATSDLLFLRDLSYEQYF
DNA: TGTGCCACCAGTGATTTGCTTTTTCTCAGGGATTTATCCTACGAGCAGTACTTC

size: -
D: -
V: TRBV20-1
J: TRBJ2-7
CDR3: CSASGAVTYEQYF
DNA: TGCAGTGCTAGTGGGGCCGTAACCTACGAGCAGTACTTC

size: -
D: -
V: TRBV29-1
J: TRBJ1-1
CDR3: CSYEQGGTEAFF
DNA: TGCAGCTATGAACAAGGGGGGACTGAAGCTTTCTTT

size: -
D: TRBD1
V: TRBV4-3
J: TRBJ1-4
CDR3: CASSQGTGVREKLFF
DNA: TGCGCCAGCAGCCAAGGGACAGGGGTACGAGAAAAACTGTTTTTT

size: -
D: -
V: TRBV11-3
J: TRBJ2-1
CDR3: CASSLAGLNNEQFF
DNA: TGTGCCAGCAGCTTAGCCGGACTAAACAATGAGCAGTTCTTC

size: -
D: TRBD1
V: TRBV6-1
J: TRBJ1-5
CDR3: CASSEPGQGHQPQHF
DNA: TGTGCCAGCAGTGAACCCGGACAGGGACATCAGCCCCAGCATTTT

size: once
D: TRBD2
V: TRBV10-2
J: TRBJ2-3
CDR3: CASSGLAEDTQYF
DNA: TGCGCCAGCAGCGGACTAGCGGAAGATACGCAGTATTTT

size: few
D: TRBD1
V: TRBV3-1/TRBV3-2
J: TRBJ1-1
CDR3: CASSRRTGGMGNTEAFF
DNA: TGTGCCAGCAGCCGTAGGACAGGGGGCATGGGAAACACTGAAGCTTTCTTT

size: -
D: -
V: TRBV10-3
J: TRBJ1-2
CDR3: CAIRGGSWMREDGYTF
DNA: TGTGCCATCAGAGGGGGTAGCTGGATGAGGGAGGATGGCTACACCTTC

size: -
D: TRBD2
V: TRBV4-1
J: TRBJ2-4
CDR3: CASSQSPLARASGGVGIQYF
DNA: TGCGCCAGCAGCCAATCCCCCCTGGCGCGCGCTAGCGGGGGGGTGGGCATTCAGTACTTC

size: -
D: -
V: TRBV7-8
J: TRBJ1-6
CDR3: CASSQRRGGLSDSPLHF
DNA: TGTGCCAGCAGCCAGAGAAGGGGGGGGCTTTCTGATTCACCCCTCCACTTT

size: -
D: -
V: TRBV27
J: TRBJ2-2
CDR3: CASSPGITHTGELFF
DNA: TGTGCCAGCAGCCCGGGCATAACCCACACCGGGGAGCTGTTTTTT

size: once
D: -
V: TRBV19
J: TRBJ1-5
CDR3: CASSIFGGKDQPQHF
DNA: TGTGCCAGTAGTATATTCGGAGGGAAGGATCAGCCCCAGCATTTT

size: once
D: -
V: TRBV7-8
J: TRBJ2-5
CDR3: CASSLRDDQETQYF
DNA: TGTGCCAGCAGCTTGAGGGACGACCAAGAGACCCAGTACTTC

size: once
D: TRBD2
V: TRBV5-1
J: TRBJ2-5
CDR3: CASSLGTSGQQETQYF
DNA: TGCGCCAGCAGCCTAGGGACTAGCGGGCAGCAAGAGACCCAGTACTTC

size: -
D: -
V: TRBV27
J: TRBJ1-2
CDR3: CASSFSGTGLGYGYTF
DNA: TGTGCCAGCAGTTTCTCCGGTACGGGCCTCGGCTATGGCTACACCTTC

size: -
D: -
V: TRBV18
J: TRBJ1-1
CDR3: CASSPGTQNTEAFF
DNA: TGTGCCAGCTCACCAGGGACACAGAACACTGAAGCTTTCTTT

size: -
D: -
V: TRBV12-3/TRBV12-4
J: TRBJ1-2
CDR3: CASSLQTNYGYTF
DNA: TGTGCCAGCAGTTTACAGACTAACTATGGCTACACCTTC

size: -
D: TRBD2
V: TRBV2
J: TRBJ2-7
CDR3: CASSGTSWEQYF
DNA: TGTGCCAGCAGTGGGACTAGTTGGGAGCAGTACTTC

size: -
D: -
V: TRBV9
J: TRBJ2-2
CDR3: CASSPSSSTGELFF
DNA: TGTGCCAGCAGCCCCTCCTCCTCCACCGGGGAGCTGTTTTTT

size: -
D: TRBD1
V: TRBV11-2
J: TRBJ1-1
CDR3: CASSPMGQLHTEAFF
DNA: TGTGCCAGCAGCCCCATGGGACAGTTACACACTGAAGCTTTCTTT

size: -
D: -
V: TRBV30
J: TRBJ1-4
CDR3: CASRMGGGEKLFF
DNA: TGTGCCTCAAGAATGGGGGGGGGAGAAAAACTGTTTTTT

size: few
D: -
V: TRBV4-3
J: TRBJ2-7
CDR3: CASSQRDGSSYEQYF
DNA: TGCGCCAGCAGCCAACGGGACGGCAGCTCCTACGAGCAGTACTTC

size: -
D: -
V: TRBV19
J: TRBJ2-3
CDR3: CASKDRSSGTDTQYF
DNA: TGTGCCAGTAAAGACAGGTCCTCGGGCACAGATACGCAGTATTTT

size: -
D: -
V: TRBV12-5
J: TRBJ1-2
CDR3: CASGSPGSGYGYTF
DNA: TGTGCTAGTGGTTCCCCCGGGAGTGGATATGGCTACACCTTC

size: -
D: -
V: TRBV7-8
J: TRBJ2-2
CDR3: CASSFIGGNAGELFF
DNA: TGTGCCAGCAGCTTTATCGGGGGTAACGCCGGGGAGCTGTTTTTT

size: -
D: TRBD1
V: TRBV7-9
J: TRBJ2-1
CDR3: CASSPRGLEQFF
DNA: TGTGCCAGCAGCCCAAGGGGGCTTGAGCAGTTCTTC

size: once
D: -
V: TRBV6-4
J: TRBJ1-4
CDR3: CASSETPENEKLFF
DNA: TGTGCCAGCAGTGAGACCCCAGAGAATGAAAAACTGTTTTTT

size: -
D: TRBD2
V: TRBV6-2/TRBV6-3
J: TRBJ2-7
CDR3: CASSYGGTSRYEQYF
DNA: TGTGCCAGCAGTTACGGAGGGACTAGCCGCTACGAGCAGTACTTC